Below are 22 T cell receptor beta chains sequenced from a single sample in a study of CD8 T cells in ankylosing spondylitis. TCRdb processed the 5' RACE reads anew with MiXCR; each CDR3 protein has one entry. Among about 130,000 distinct CDR3 sequences listed, roughly 13% were seen once. Sequenced input: blood, either unsorted or a sorted T cell fraction (not recorded which). These receptors all come from a female donor with ankylosing spondylitis or in good health (not recorded which).

This clonotype was recorded many times. J is TRBJ2-5 and V is TRBV7-2; no reliable D call. The CDR3 sequence is 11 residues long. Deletions cut 2 bases from V and 5 bases from J, with 3 bases between. Germline V gene data show CDR1 as SGHTA and CDR2 as FQGNSA. The CDR3 protein is CASSLLETQYF. Written as DNA, the CDR3 is TGTGCCAGCAGCTTATTGGAGACCCAGTACTTC. The full variable domain, with the rest looked up from reference TRBV7-2 and TRBJ2-5, is GAGVSQSPSNKVTEKGKDVELRCDPISGHTALYWYRQSLGQGLEFLIYFQGNSAPDKSGLPSDRFSAERTGGSVSTLTIQRTQQEDSAVYLCASSLLETQYFGPGTRLLVL.

This clonotype was seen repeatedly, ten times or more. The chain employs TRBV20-1 and TRBJ2-1; D perhaps matches TRBD1 (5 bases). This CDR3 has 12 residues. Trimming pared 4 bases from V and 11 bases from J, leaving 15 bases between. The germline V gene has CDR1 DFQATT and CDR2 SNEGSKA (reference sequence). The CDR3 DNA reads as TGCAGTGCTATGGGGCAGCCCCCCAAGCAGTTCTTC. Translation: CSAMGQPPKQFF.

This clonotype was counted a few times. The rearrangement links TRBV23-1 to TRBJ1-5; D may be TRBD1 (5 bases). TRBV23-1 belongs to the ORF category, with a function that is uncertain. The CDR3 extends over 15 amino acids. V was shortened by 3 bases and J by 3 bases, with 12 bases between the two germline ends. For the CDR3, the DNA is TGCGCCAGCAGTCATTGGGACGGGGCCAATCAGCCCCAGCATTTT. This sequence encodes CASSHWDGANQPQHF.

This clonotype was counted only a few times. The CDR3 bases are TGTGCCAGCAGCTTAGGAGCGGCTGCCAATGAGCAGTTCTTC. As protein: CASSLGAAANEQFF. V gene TRBV7-2 combines with J gene TRBJ2-1; a possible D gene is TRBD2 (5 bases). The CDR3 is made up of 14 amino acids. With 1 base removed from V and 6 bases from J, the gap between germline ends came to 10 bases. Per germline, CDR1 SGHTA and CDR2 FQGNSA.

Remarks on this clonotype: A much bigger clone sits one base away, suggesting this may be a read error. This chain links TRBV20-1 with TRBJ2-1; 9 bases align to TRBD2. Germline V lookup: CDR1 DFQATT, CDR2 SNEGSKA (reference sequence). The CDR3 is 18 residues long. The chain's CDR3 is CCARAGGLFFSDNNEQFF. The CDR3 DNA sequence: TGCTGTGCCCGAGCGGGGGGCCTCTTCTTTTCGGATAACAATGAGCAGTTCTTC.

This chain connects TRBV12-3 or TRBV12-4 to TRBJ2-3; TRBD2 might be the D (6 bases). The CDR3 runs to 19 residues. Between the trimmed V and J ends, which lost 0 bases and 4 bases, there was a span of 23 bases. The CDR3 DNA reads TGTGCCAGCAGTTTAGCGCGTGGACTCATCACTAGCCCCCCAGATACGCAGTATTTT. This gives the protein CASSLARGLITSPPDTQYF.

The chain links TRBV3-1 to TRBJ2-3, with a possible D match to TRBD2 (5 bases). The V gene's germline CDR1 is LGHDT and CDR2 YNNKEL (reference sequence). The CDR3 spans 15 residues. Between the trimmed V and J ends, which lost 0 bases and 8 bases, there was a span of 15 bases. The CDR3 coding sequence is TGTGCCAGCAGCCAAGATGATCGAGCGGCGTCTACGCAGTATTTT. Translation: CASSQDDRAASTQYF.

The V call is TRBV5-1, the J call TRBJ1-3; TRBD1 aligns across 9 bases. CDR3 length equals 14 residues. Germline CDR1 is SGHRS and CDR2 is YFSETQ. V trimming: 3 bases; J trimming: 4 bases; junction bases outside the gene matches: 2. CDR3 sequence: CASSSDRGGNTIYF. The CDR3 nucleotides are TGCGCCAGCAGCTCGGACAGGGGCGGAAACACCATATATTTT.

The J gene is TRBJ2-2, the V gene TRBV14; D remains unclear. Germline CDR1 and CDR2: SGHDN and FVKESK. CDR3 length equals 12 residues. V was pared by 4 bases and J by 8 bases, with 8 bases between. The CDR3 reads CASSRLSGELFF. CDR3 DNA: TGTGCCAGCAGCCGATTGTCGGGGGAGCTGTTTTTT.

This clonotype was detected only a few times. The J gene is TRBJ1-4, the V gene TRBV11-2, with 7 bases matching TRBD1. The CDR3 sequence is 13 residues long. Unmatched junction bases numbered 3, after V lost 5 bases and J lost 6 bases. Germline V gene sequence: CDR1 SGHAT, CDR2 FQNNGV. The CDR3 bases are TGTGCCAGCAGCACAGGGGCTTATGAAAAACTGTTTTTT. Translated: CASSTGAYEKLFF. Together with reference TRBV11-2 and TRBJ1-4, the CDR3 gives the full variable domain: EAGVAQSPRYKIIEKRQSVAFWCNPISGHATLYWYQQILGQGPKLLIQFQNNGVVDDSQLPKDRFSAERLKGVDSTLKIQPAKLEDSAVYLCASSTGAYEKLFFGSGTQLSVL.

The chain joins TRBV23-1 to TRBJ1-6; D gene unclear. TRBV23-1 is an ORF, with its function uncertain. The CDR3 length is 17 residues. V gave up 7 bases and J gave up 4 bases, with 20 bases separating them. The chain's CDR3 is CASKFNPGADYNSPLHF. CDR3 bases: TGCGCCAGCAAGTTCAATCCGGGAGCTGATTATAATTCACCCCTCCACTTT.

In its sample, this clonotype was seen a few times. The chain is built from TRBV4-2 and TRBJ2-1; 10 nucleotides line up with TRBD2. This CDR3 comprises 15 residues. Losses at the gene ends were 4 bases for V and 9 bases for J; bases not matched to a gene: 9. Germline CDR1 LGHNA, CDR2 YNFKEQ. The CDR3 here is CASSRGTSDTAEQFF. CDR3 sequence (DNA): TGTGCCAGCAGCCGCGGGACTAGCGACACGGCTGAGCAGTTCTTC.

This clonotype was seen many times. The chain recombines TRBV7-8 with TRBJ2-7, with 8 nucleotides matching TRBD1. This CDR3 region has 14 residues. Germline lookup yields CDR1 SGHVS and CDR2 FQNEAQ. With V trimmed by 8 bases and J by 6 bases, 12 bases remained unmatched. Here the CDR3 DNA reads TGTGCCAGCGACTTCGGACAGGGTCCGGCCGAGCAGTACTTC. Translated: CASDFGQGPAEQYF.

The J gene is TRBJ1-2, the V gene TRBV7-2, with TRBD1 matching 7 bases. The CDR3 covers 13 residues. With V trimmed by 3 bases and J by 8 bases, 6 bases remained unmatched. The V gene's germline CDR1 is SGHTA and CDR2 FQGNSA. CDR3 region: CASSFTGVRGYTF. The CDR3 region has the DNA TGTGCCAGCAGCTTCACAGGGGTTCGGGGCTACACCTTC.

V is TRBV20-1 and J is TRBJ2-3, with 7 positions matching TRBD2. The CDR3 loop spans 15 amino acids. Germline V gene sequence: CDR1 DFQATT, CDR2 SNEGSKA (reference sequence). The ends lost 5 bases at V and 6 bases at J; junction bases unmatched: 14. CDR3 bases: TGCAGTGCTTTCCCTATAGCGGGCCGAACGGATACGCAGTATTTT. Amino acids: CSAFPIAGRTDTQYF.

At least ten counts were recorded for this clonotype. V gene TRBV10-3 combines with J gene TRBJ2-1, with D unresolved. V shed 6 bases and J shed 7 bases, with 13 bases lying between them. CDR1 is ENHRY, CDR2 SYGVKD, per germline. This CDR3 comprises 13 residues. CDR3 in amino acids: CAISSIDRNEQFF. In DNA form, the CDR3 reads TGTGCCATCAGCTCGATCGACCGTAATGAGCAGTTCTTC.

This clonotype was counted at least ten times. The chain links TRBV20-1 to TRBJ2-7, with D perhaps matching TRBD2 (6 bases). The CDR3 totals 15 residues. Trimming left V 0 bases short and J 2 bases short, with 14 bases between. Germline V gene lookup returns CDR1 DFQATT and CDR2 SNEGSKA (reference sequence). This CDR3 is CSARDGASAAYEQYF. The CDR3 coding sequence is TGCAGTGCTAGAGATGGGGCTAGCGCCGCCTACGAGCAGTACTTC.

This clonotype was seen a handful of times. For the CDR3, the DNA is TGTGCCAGCACCAGACAGGGTTTCTACGAGCAGTACTTC. It codes for CASTRQGFYEQYF. The chain carries TRBV25-1 and TRBJ2-7, with 7 bases lining up with TRBD1. V lost 7 bases and J lost 3; bases outside the gene matches: 6. Germline CDR1 is MGHDK and CDR2 is SYGVNS. This CDR3 comprises 13 residues.

The table lists this clonotype with a few counts. V and J are TRBV18 and TRBJ1-1; D gene unclear. V lost 6 bases to trimming and J lost 1 base, with 9 bases between them. The germline CDR1 and CDR2 sequences are KGHSH and LQKENI. The length of the CDR3 is 13 residues. In nucleotides, the CDR3 is TGTGCCAGCTCGCCGCTGGGGAACACTGAAGCTTTCTTT. Translated: CASSPLGNTEAFF.

Ten or more counts support this clonotype. V and J are TRBV12-3 or TRBV12-4 and TRBJ1-3; no clear D gene. The CDR3 covers 12 residues. The germline V and J ends were trimmed by 6 bases and 1 base, with 4 bases remaining between them. The CDR3 DNA follows: TGTGCCAGCAGGCAGTCTGGAAACACCATATATTTT. This sequence encodes CASRQSGNTIYF.

This clonotype was seen repeatedly, ten times or more. The chain couples TRBV20-1 to TRBJ2-7, with TRBD2 identical over 13 bases. Per the germline V gene, CDR1 is DFQATT and CDR2 is SNEGSKA (reference sequence). The V and J ends lost 5 bases and 3 bases, in that order; junction bases with no gene match: 4. This CDR3 has 14 amino acids. This CDR3 reads CSARTSGRGYEQYF. The CDR3 DNA is TGCAGTGCTCGTACTAGCGGGAGGGGCTACGAGCAGTACTTC.

This clonotype was counted ten times or more. The chain links TRBV6-2 or TRBV6-3 to TRBJ2-3; TRBD1 or TRBD2 may be the D gene (5 bases each). V lost 8 bases, J lost 2 bases, and 11 bases lay in between. Germline CDR1 is MNHEY and CDR2 is SVGEGT. CDR3 length equals 13 residues. DNA of the CDR3: TGTGCCAGCGGGGACGGCTACACAGATACGCAGTATTTT. The encoded protein is CASGDGYTDTQYF.